These 19 T cell receptor beta chains were all obtained from the same sample, sequenced in a study of T cell responses to AZD1222 COVID-19 vaccine. Produced via immunoSEQ multiplex PCR; TCRdb's table is partial and in-frame only. The sample gives under 150,000 clones, approximately 90% of which show up once; roughly 16% is in the top ten. The sequences come from peripheral blood, collected on day 0 of AZD1222 vaccination. Every receptor here comes from an adult in good health.

The gene calls are TRBV6-2 or TRBV6-3 and TRBJ1-4, with 9 bases aligning to TRBD1. The J segment lost 3 bases and the V segment lost 2 bases, leaving 4 bases of the junction unmatched. CDR3 length equals 16 residues. Germline V gives CDR1 MNHEY, CDR2 SVGEGT. DNA of the CDR3: TGTGCCAGCAGTTACGGACAGGGGACGTCTAATGAAAAACTGTTTTTT. Translation gives CASSYGQGTSNEKLFF.

This chain connects TRBV5-1 to TRBJ2-3, with D perhaps TRBD1 (6 bases). The CDR3 has 16 amino acids. V lost 4 bases, J lost 1 base, and 16 bases lay in between. Germline V gives CDR1 SGHRS, CDR2 YFSETQ. CDR3 loop: CASSGFGTPGTDTQYF. The DNA for the CDR3 is TGCGCCAGCAGCGGGTTCGGGACACCGGGCACAGATACGCAGTATTTT.

The V and J genes are TRBV11-2 and TRBJ2-1; D possibly corresponds to TRBD1 (7 bases). Between the trimmed V and J ends, which lost 1 base and 6 bases, there was a span of 16 bases. This CDR3 spans 16 amino acids. In germline, CDR1 is SGHAT, CDR2 FQNNGV. CDR3 nucleotide sequence: TGTGCCAGCAGCTTAGCGGCAGGGGGGCCGTCCAATGAGCAGTTCTTC. This sequence encodes CASSLAAGGPSNEQFF.

The gene calls are TRBV28 and TRBJ2-1; the D gene is possibly TRBD2 (6 bases). Germline V lookup: CDR1 MDHEN, CDR2 SYDVKM. Trimming took off 6 bases at V and 7 bases at J, with 19 bases between the two ends. The CDR3 consists of 15 residues. The CDR3 DNA reads as TGTGCCAGCAGCTTTCTCTCTTTGGAGGGAAATGAGCAGTTCTTC. It specifies CASSFLSLEGNEQFF.

This chain connects TRBV28 to TRBJ2-1; 8 bases map to TRBD1. The V segment lost 2 bases and the J segment 11 bases; nucleotides outside the gene matches: 5. In germline, CDR1 is MDHEN, CDR2 SYDVKM. This CDR3 has 13 residues. The CDR3 bases are TGTGCCAGCAGTTTAGATCAGGGGGCAAAGCAGTTCTTC. This translates into CASSLDQGAKQFF.

The gene calls are TRBV7-2 and TRBJ1-5, with 9 bases fitting TRBD1. Germline CDR1 reads SGHTA; CDR2 reads FQGNSA. V gave up 5 bases and J gave up 9 bases; unmatched junction bases: 11. The CDR3 extends over 15 amino acids. The CDR3 loop reads CASSPRDRDHRPQHF. The CDR3 DNA is TGTGCCAGCAGCCCCCGGGACAGGGATCATAGGCCCCAGCATTTT.

This clone appeared once. The J gene is TRBJ2-3, the V gene TRBV4-1, with 7 nucleotides matching TRBD1. CDR3 length: 15 amino acids. Unmatched junction bases numbered 7, after V lost 3 bases and J lost 4 bases. The germline CDR1 and CDR2 sequences are MGHRA and YSYEKL. CDR3 sequence (DNA): TGCGCCAGCAGCCACGGACAGGCTGGGGCAGATACGCAGTATTTT. Amino acids: CASSHGQAGADTQYF.

This chain joins TRBV7-2 and TRBJ1-3, with a possible D match to TRBD1 (6 bases). This CDR3 comprises 15 residues. CDR1 is SGHTA, CDR2 FQGNSA, per germline. V was clipped by 5 bases and J by 6 bases, with 17 bases between them. This CDR3 reads CASSLHPGVINTIYF. The CDR3 bases are TGTGCCAGCAGCCTCCACCCAGGGGTGATAAACACCATATATTTT.

The chain joins TRBV7-2 to TRBJ2-7; no clear D gene. V shed 1 base and J shed 2 bases, with 9 bases lying between them. This CDR3 has 14 residues. Germline lookup yields CDR1 SGHTA and CDR2 FQGNSA. CDR3: CASSLGGKPYEQYF. The CDR3 DNA reads TGTGCCAGCAGCTTAGGCGGCAAACCCTACGAGCAGTACTTC.

The chain joins TRBV9 to TRBJ1-6; D gene uncertain. From germline, CDR1 is SGDLS and CDR2 YYNGEE. The CDR3 loop spans 14 amino acids. Trimming cost V 3 bases and J 6 bases, with 10 bases left between them. CDR3 region: CASSDRGLNSPLHF. The DNA of the CDR3 is TGTGCCAGCAGCGACAGAGGCCTTAATTCACCCCTCCACTTT.

The rearrangement links TRBV4-1 to TRBJ2-2, with TRBD1 matching over 7 bases. Trimming cost V 4 bases and J 7 bases; bases outside gene matches: 3. The CDR3 sequence is 13 residues long. Germline CDR1 MGHRA, CDR2 YSYEKL. CDR3: CASSPRQGGELFF. The CDR3 DNA is TGCGCCAGCAGCCCCCGACAGGGCGGGGAGCTGTTTTTT.

V usage is TRBV28 and J usage is TRBJ1-1, with no clear D. This CDR3 contains 12 residues. V lost 1 base and J 9 bases, leaving 9 bases between the germline ends. In germline, CDR1 is MDHEN, CDR2 SYDVKM. CDR3 sequence: CASSLSMTQAFF. The CDR3 DNA sequence: TGTGCCAGCAGTTTATCCATGACCCAAGCTTTCTTT.

V and J are TRBV28 and TRBJ2-5; perhaps TRBD2 as D (6 bases). The CDR3 consists of 16 residues. The germline V gene has CDR1 MDHEN and CDR2 SYDVKM. V lost 6 bases and J 6 bases, leaving 23 bases between the germline ends. CDR3 sequence reads: CASSFAGTPRGQTQYF. As DNA, the CDR3 is TGTGCCAGCAGCTTTGCCGGGACCCCGCGGGGACAGACCCAGTACTTC.

The chain has TRBV19 and TRBJ1-3, with D uncertain. The CDR3 covers 17 residues. The V gene lost 2 bases and the J gene lost 0 bases, with 14 bases spanning the gap. The germline CDR1 and CDR2 sequences are LNHDA and SQIVND (reference sequence). This CDR3 reads CASSISGFSSSGNTIYF. Here the CDR3 DNA reads TGTGCCAGTAGTATAAGCGGATTTTCGAGCTCTGGAAACACCATATATTTT.

The gene calls are TRBV6-5 and TRBJ1-4; D is ambiguous. The CDR3 has 15 residues. In germline, CDR1 is MNHEY, CDR2 SVGAGI. Trimming shortened V by 7 bases and J by 0 bases, and 12 bases separated the two germline ends. The CDR3 region is CASIPRPATNEKLFF. CDR3 in DNA: TGTGCCAGCATCCCCAGGCCAGCAACTAATGAAAAACTGTTTTTT.

The V gene is TRBV5-6, the J gene TRBJ2-5; TRBD1 is a possible D gene (5 bases). Germline-derived CDR1 and CDR2 are SGHDT and YYEEEE. This CDR3 region has 17 residues. Trimming left V 3 bases short and J 2 bases short, with 20 bases between. CDR3 amino acids: CASSSIQGPRIQETQYF. CDR3 nucleotides: TGTGCCAGCAGCTCTATTCAGGGCCCTCGGATACAAGAGACCCAGTACTTC.

Details on this clone: Relative to the germline gene, one junction end is altered; a read error may explain this. The chain has TRBV25-1 and TRBJ1-2; D remains unclear. The germline V gene has CDR1 MGHDK and CDR2 SYGVNS. CDR3 length equals 10 residues. DNA for the CDR3: TGTGCCAGCCCCTTCTATTGCTACACCTTC. Amino acid sequence: CASPFYCYTF.

The count of this clone is one. The CDR3 sequence is CASSRVGNTGELFF. CDR3 DNA: TGTGCCTCCTCGAGGGTCGGGAACACCGGGGAGCTGTTTTTT. The chain carries TRBV3-1 (or the pseudogene TRBV3-2) and TRBJ2-2, with TRBD2 as a possible D gene (5 bases). Germline V gene sequence: CDR1 LGHDT, CDR2 YNNKEL (reference sequence). CDR3 length: 14 amino acids. V lost 11 bases and J lost 1, with 14 bases in between.

The rearrangement uses TRBV3-1 (or the pseudogene TRBV3-2) and TRBJ1-1; TRBD1 matches at 7 bases. The CDR3 runs to 13 residues. J was trimmed by 3 bases and V by 6 bases; bases with no gene match: 4. In germline, CDR1 is LGHDT, CDR2 YNNKEL (reference sequence). The CDR3 nucleotides read TGTGCCAGCAGAGGAACAGGGGACACTGAAGCTTTCTTT. Its translation: CASRGTGDTEAFF.